These 28 T cell receptor beta chains were sequenced from one sample in a study of T cells in Graves' hyperthyroidism and ophthalmopathy. Regions amplified from RNA transcripts were the TCR beta CDR3 regions. First-round RT-PCR of the TCR CDR3 relied on the HTBI primer set. TCRdb itself ran the multiplex PCR reads through MiXCR, one entry per CDR3 protein. The table lists around 500,000 distinct CDR3 sequences, roughly a sixth of them singletons. Sequenced material: blood. These receptor sequences come from a woman in her twenties or thirties with Graves' ophthalmopathy.

The chain joins TRBV19 to TRBJ2-3; 9 nucleotides line up with TRBD1. Germline CDR1 and CDR2: LNHDA and SQIVND (reference sequence). The V gene end was trimmed by 3 bases and the J gene end by 5 bases; junction bases not matched to a gene: 6. The CDR3 totals 15 residues. This CDR3 reads CASSMGTGIVDTQYF. CDR3 bases: TGTGCCAGTAGTATGGGGACAGGGATCGTAGATACGCAGTATTTT. Drawing the rest from reference TRBV19 and TRBJ2-3, the complete variable domain is DGGITQSPKYLFRKEGQNVTLSCEQNLNHDAMYWYRQDPGQGLRLIYYSQIVNDFQKGDIAEGYSVSREKKESFPLTVTSAQKNPTAFYLCASSMGTGIVDTQYFGPGTRLTVL.

This clonotype was counted a few times. The chain employs TRBV6-1 and TRBJ2-3; D may be TRBD1 or TRBD2 (5 bases each). Germline V gene data show CDR1 as MNHNS and CDR2 as SASEGT. The CDR3 runs to 14 residues. V was pared by 0 bases and J by 4 bases, with 8 bases between. The CDR3 loop is CASSEAGDADTQYF. CDR3 DNA sequence: TGTGCCAGCAGTGAAGCGGGGGACGCAGATACGCAGTATTTT.

This clonotype has more than one count but fewer than ten. CDR3: CASSLGPRTEAFF. The DNA of the CDR3 is TGTGCCAGCAGCTTAGGCCCCCGCACTGAAGCTTTCTTT. V is TRBV13 and J is TRBJ1-1; D is undetermined. Germline CDR1 and CDR2: PRHDT and FYEKMQ (reference sequence). Trimming took 0 bases from V and 4 from J, leaving 6 bases between them. CDR3 length: 13 amino acids.

The table lists this clonotype with a few counts. The chain recombines TRBV7-9 with TRBJ2-7; 11 bases fit TRBD2. Per the germline V gene, CDR1 is SEHNR and CDR2 is FQNEAQ (reference sequence). The length of the CDR3 is 14 residues. The ends lost 7 bases at V and 4 bases at J; junction bases unmatched: 6. As DNA, the CDR3 is TGTGCCAGCAAAACGACTAGCGGGACTTACGAGCAGTACTTC. It yields the protein CASKTTSGTYEQYF.

The CDR3 DNA reads as TGTGCCAGTAGTTCGAGCGCCGCTAGCACAGATACGCAGTATTTT. It is translated as CASSSSAASTDTQYF. The gene calls are TRBV19 and TRBJ2-3; D call uncertain. V lost 5 bases and J lost 0, with 12 bases in between. Germline V gene lookup returns CDR1 LNHDA and CDR2 SQIVND (reference sequence). This CDR3 contains 15 residues.

This clonotype was seen ten or more times. V gene TRBV4-3 combines with J gene TRBJ2-3; tentative D call: TRBD2 (5 bases). The CDR3 spans 15 residues. V gave up 4 bases and J gave up 4 bases, with 15 bases separating them. Germline CDR1 reads LGHNA; CDR2 reads YSLEER. CDR3 in DNA: TGCGCCAGCAGCCGAGGACTTCAGATCCCAGATACGCAGTATTTT. It encodes CASSRGLQIPDTQYF.

The table lists this clonotype with many counts. V is TRBV11-2 and J is TRBJ1-2; 9 bases agree with TRBD1. CDR3 length: 13 amino acids. Germline CDR1 and CDR2: SGHAT and FQNNGV. Unmatched junction bases numbered 5, after V lost 5 bases and J lost 7 bases. The CDR3 DNA reads as TGTGCCAGCAGCCGGACAGGGGTCGGTGGCTACACCTTC. Amino acid sequence: CASSRTGVGGYTF.

This clonotype has only a few counts. A single base separates this from a much larger clone, so it may be a read error. CDR3 sequence (DNA): TGTGCCAGCAGTGCTGATCACGGGAATGGTGAGCAGTTCTTC. It specifies CASSADHGNGEQFF. The rearrangement joins TRBV2 to TRBJ2-1; D possibly corresponds to TRBD2 (5 bases). The V gene lost 4 bases and the J gene lost 9 bases, with 16 bases spanning the gap. The CDR3 contains 14 residues. Germline V lookup: CDR1 SNHLY, CDR2 FYNNEI.

The chain uses TRBV4-3 and TRBJ1-4; D is uncertain. Trimming shortened V by 4 bases and J by 7 bases, and 16 bases separated the two germline ends. This CDR3 comprises 15 residues. In germline, CDR1 is LGHNA, CDR2 YSLEER. The CDR3 DNA reads as TGCGCCAGCAGCCTAGGCGGGTGGGAAGGTGAAAAACTGTTTTTT. Protein: CASSLGGWEGEKLFF.

This clonotype was counted only a few times. The chain recombines TRBV4-3 with TRBJ2-2; perhaps TRBD2 as D (5 bases). This CDR3 spans 15 amino acids. The germline V gene encodes CDR1 LGHNA and CDR2 YSLEER. Between the trimmed V and J ends, which lost 0 bases and 1 base, there was a span of 6 bases. DNA for the CDR3: TGCGCCAGCAGCCAAGACGGAGGGAACACCGGGGAGCTGTTTTTT. Its protein product is CASSQDGGNTGELFF.

The gene calls are TRBV29-1 and TRBJ2-6; D is perhaps TRBD1 (6 bases). Per germline, CDR1 SQVTM and CDR2 ANQGSEA. CDR3 length equals 19 residues. V was clipped by 2 bases and J by 0 bases, with 20 bases between them. DNA of the CDR3: TGCAGCGTTGAAAGTTGGGTTGGCAGGGGAAACTCTGGGGCCAACGTCCTGACTTTC. This codes for CSVESWVGRGNSGANVLTF.

This clonotype was seen a handful of times. V gene TRBV19 combines with J gene TRBJ1-5, with D tentatively TRBD1 (6 bases). The CDR3 has 14 amino acids. Trimming took 3 bases from V and 7 from J, leaving 13 bases between them. Germline V CDR1 and CDR2: LNHDA, SQIVND (reference sequence). The CDR3 sequence is CASSIGGDTQPQHF. For the CDR3, the DNA is TGTGCCAGTAGTATCGGCGGGGACACCCAGCCCCAGCATTTT.

The J gene is TRBJ1-4, the V gene TRBV29-1; 8 bases align to TRBD1. The CDR3 spans 13 residues. In germline, CDR1 is SQVTM, CDR2 ANQGSEA. V was clipped by 5 bases and J by 8 bases; unmatched bases: 7. The CDR3 loop is CSVSQGAGEKLFF. In DNA form, the CDR3 reads TGCAGCGTTTCCCAGGGGGCGGGGGAAAAACTGTTTTTT.

The V call is TRBV20-1, the J call TRBJ2-7, with D perhaps matching TRBD1 (6 bases). Per germline, CDR1 DFQATT and CDR2 SNEGSKA (reference sequence). V was clipped by 3 bases and J by 1 base, with 13 bases between them. The CDR3 runs to 14 residues. The CDR3 loop reads CSARSRGGSYEQYF. The CDR3 DNA follows: TGCAGTGCTAGGAGCAGGGGCGGTTCCTACGAGCAGTACTTC.

The sample holds a few counts of this clonotype. The J gene is TRBJ2-6, the V gene TRBV6-2 or TRBV6-3, with D unclear. This CDR3 spans 19 amino acids. CDR1 MNHEY and CDR2 SVGEGT come from the germline V gene. V shed 3 bases and J shed 0 bases, with 18 bases lying between them. CDR3 bases: TGTGCCAGCAGTTATGCCAGGATACCTGGTCCCTCTGGGGCCAACGTCCTGACTTTC. This translates into CASSYARIPGPSGANVLTF.

This clonotype was found a few times. The chain couples TRBV5-1 to TRBJ2-1, with unresolved D. V lost 0 bases and J lost 8, with 21 bases in between. From germline, CDR1 is SGHRS and CDR2 YFSETQ. The CDR3 consists of 17 residues. CDR3 in amino acids: CASSLAYLKLDFDEQFF. The CDR3 DNA follows: TGCGCCAGCAGCTTGGCCTATCTCAAGCTAGATTTCGATGAGCAGTTCTTC.

This clonotype was detected a few times. This chain joins TRBV20-1 and TRBJ2-7; the D call may be TRBD1 or TRBD2 (5 bases each). The CDR3 is 15 amino acids. The germline V and J ends were trimmed by 5 bases and 0 bases, with 17 bases remaining between them. CDR1 and CDR2 (germline): DFQATT, SNEGSKA (reference sequence). CDR3 in amino acids: CSARRIRDVSYEQYF. CDR3 in DNA: TGCAGTGCTCGACGTATTCGGGACGTCTCCTACGAGCAGTACTTC.

The rearrangement joins TRBV19 to TRBJ1-2; no firm D call. Germline V CDR1 and CDR2: LNHDA, SQIVND (reference sequence). V dropped 7 bases and J dropped 5 bases, with 11 bases sitting between them. CDR3 length equals 12 residues. The CDR3 loop is CASIGVEYGYTF. The CDR3 DNA follows: TGTGCCAGTATCGGGGTCGAGTATGGCTACACCTTC.

This clonotype was found many times. This chain links TRBV5-1 with TRBJ1-2; 8 positions match TRBD1. V trimming: 4 bases; J trimming: 4 bases; junction bases outside the gene matches: 6. CDR3 size: 14 residues. Germline loops: CDR1 SGHRS, CDR2 YFSETQ. The CDR3 nucleotides read TGCGCCAGCAGCGATGACGGACAGGGCTATGGCTACACCTTC. This codes for CASSDDGQGYGYTF.

This clonotype was seen many times. The gene calls are TRBV12-3 or TRBV12-4 and TRBJ2-1; TRBD2 is a possible D gene (6 bases). This CDR3 is built from 14 residues. Trimming shortened V by 7 bases and J by 4 bases, and 14 bases separated the two germline ends. CDR3 sequence: CASITGTGYNEQFF. Written as DNA, the CDR3 is TGTGCCAGCATCACCGGGACTGGGTACAATGAGCAGTTCTTC.

This clonotype was recorded at least ten times. The chain uses TRBV7-2 and TRBJ2-3; D not certain. Per the germline V gene, CDR1 is SGHTA and CDR2 is FQGNSA. V was trimmed by 5 bases and J by 5 bases, leaving 11 bases between them. This CDR3 is built from 13 residues. The CDR3 DNA is TGTGCCAGCAGCCGGACCATTAAAGATACGCAGTATTTT. Its translation: CASSRTIKDTQYF.

This clonotype was seen many times. The J gene is TRBJ2-1, the V gene TRBV20-1, with 8 bases aligning to TRBD2. CDR1 and CDR2 (germline): DFQATT, SNEGSKA (reference sequence). CDR3 length: 14 amino acids. Trimming cost V 6 bases and J 9 bases; bases outside gene matches: 13. The CDR3 loop reads CSATSGGAGTEQFF. DNA of the CDR3: TGCAGTGCAACTAGCGGAGGGGCGGGGACTGAGCAGTTCTTC.

V is TRBV24-1 and J is TRBJ2-7; D possibly corresponds to TRBD2 (5 bases). The V gene lost 9 bases and the J gene lost 3 bases, with 20 bases spanning the gap. CDR1 KGHDR and CDR2 SFDVKD come from the germline V gene. The CDR3 is 15 amino acids. This CDR3 reads CATSTREAPDYEQYF. The CDR3 coding sequence is TGTGCCACCTCAACTAGAGAGGCCCCTGACTACGAGCAGTACTTC.

This clonotype has more than one count but fewer than ten. The genes are TRBV6-1 and TRBJ2-2; 11 bases agree with TRBD2. Germline V gives CDR1 MNHNS, CDR2 SASEGT. The V gene end was trimmed by 6 bases and the J gene end by 5 bases; junction bases not matched to a gene: 2. CDR3 size: 14 residues. The CDR3 reads CASRLAGDTGELFF. The CDR3 region has the DNA TGTGCCAGCAGACTAGCGGGAGATACCGGGGAGCTGTTTTTT.

The chain uses TRBV28 and TRBJ2-7; TRBD2 matches at 11 bases. CDR1 MDHEN and CDR2 SYDVKM come from the germline V gene. V gave up 6 bases and J gave up 6 bases; unmatched junction bases: 10. This CDR3 spans 15 amino acids. Here the CDR3 DNA reads TGTGCCAGCAGGGTAGCGGGAGGGTCGGTCTCCGAGCAGTACTTC. The encoded protein is CASRVAGGSVSEQYF.

In its sample, this clonotype was seen a few times. The chain combines TRBV20-1 with TRBJ1-4; the D gene is possibly TRBD1 (6 bases). Between the trimmed V and J ends, which lost 1 base and 8 bases, there was a span of 14 bases. Germline lookup yields CDR1 DFQATT and CDR2 SNEGSKA (reference sequence). This CDR3 has 14 residues. The CDR3 DNA sequence: TGCAGTGCTAGAGGGGGGGGCGCATTCGAAAAACTGTTTTTT. It encodes CSARGGGAFEKLFF.

Comments on this clonotype: The junction shows a germline mismatch at one end, possibly a read error. The gene calls are TRBV28 and TRBJ2-1, with a possible D match to TRBD2 (6 bases). CDR3 size: 14 residues. CDR1 is MDHEN, CDR2 SYDVKM, per germline. This chain's CDR3 is CASRRWLANTEQFF. The CDR3 DNA is TGCGCCAGCAGGCGGTGGCTAGCGAATACTGAGCAGTTCTTC.

Comment on this clonotype: Being one base from a much bigger clone, this may be a read error. The chain is built from TRBV11-2 and TRBJ2-1, with 8 bases matching TRBD2. Germline CDR1 reads SGHAT; CDR2 reads FQNNGV. The CDR3 extends over 15 amino acids. The CDR3: CAGSRRGLGVGEQFF. CDR3 DNA: TGTGCCGGCAGCCGCAGGGGACTAGGAGTAGGTGAGCAGTTCTTC.